Below, 29 T cell receptor beta chains from the same sample are listed, as sequenced in a study of cytomegalovirus exposure and HLA in healthy donors. The PCR used 60 Vbeta and 13 Jbeta primers. Profiling relied on immunoSEQ multiplex PCR, and the TCRdb table lists in-frame clones only, not all of them. The repertoire includes about 96,000 clones, 65% to 85% of them detected once, and 12% to 15% sits in the top ten. Sequencing was performed on PBMCs. The source is a woman aged 65 to 85 in good health and CMV-seropositive.

V usage is TRBV9 and J usage is TRBJ2-1; 8 positions match TRBD2. J gave up 0 bases and V 0 bases, and 5 bases lay outside the gene matches. The CDR3 has 17 amino acids. Germline V gives CDR1 SGDLS, CDR2 YYNGEE. CDR3 residues: CASSVGSGGSSYNEQFF. The CDR3, as DNA: TGTGCCAGCAGCGTAGGCAGCGGGGGAAGCTCCTACAATGAGCAGTTCTTC.

The gene calls are TRBV7-2 and TRBJ2-1, with 13 nucleotides matching TRBD2. Trimming at V came to 5 bases and at J to 9 bases, leaving 10 bases not matched to a gene. Per the germline V gene, CDR1 is SGHTA and CDR2 is FQGNSA. The CDR3 length is 16 residues. The CDR3 here is CASSAKLAGGPTEQFF. CDR3 DNA: TGTGCCAGCAGCGCCAAACTAGCGGGAGGGCCGACTGAGCAGTTCTTC.

This clone was seen just once. CDR3: CASSLNRGRRAGELFF. The CDR3 region has the DNA TGTGCCAGCAGCTTGAACAGGGGGAGGAGGGCCGGGGAGCTGTTTTTT. This chain connects TRBV7-2 to TRBJ2-2; 8 nucleotides match TRBD1. CDR3 size: 16 residues. Germline CDR1 reads SGHTA; CDR2 reads FQGNSA. J gave up 6 bases and V 3 bases, and 9 bases lay outside the gene matches.

The J gene is TRBJ1-4, the V gene TRBV30; the D gene is possibly TRBD1 (6 bases). Germline CDR1 is GTSNPN and CDR2 is SVGIG (reference sequence). The germline V and J ends were trimmed by 4 bases and 8 bases, with 14 bases remaining between them. This CDR3 comprises 13 residues. CDR3 protein: CAWNRGGREKLFF. In DNA form, the CDR3 reads TGTGCCTGGAATAGGGGGGGGCGGGAAAAACTGTTTTTT.

This clone came up once. The V and J genes are TRBV7-3 and TRBJ2-3; a weak D match, TRBD2 (5 bases). The germline V gene has CDR1 SGHTA and CDR2 FQGTGA. Trimming removed 5 bases from V and 2 bases from J, with 14 bases in between. CDR3 length: 15 amino acids. The CDR3 bases are TGTGCCAGCAGCCCCCACGGACTTTTCACAGATACGCAGTATTTT. Translated, it gives CASSPHGLFTDTQYF. The full variable domain, completed using reference TRBV7-3 and TRBJ2-3, is GAGVSQTPSNKVTEKGKYVELRCDPISGHTALYWYRQSLGQGPEFLIYFQGTGAADDSGLPNDRFFAVRPEGSVSTLKIQRTERGDSAVYLCASSPHGLFTDTQYFGPGTRLTVL.

This clone was seen more than once but under ten times. V is TRBV21-1 and J is TRBJ2-5; the DNA was not compared with TRBD2, the D call given in the table. TRBV21-1 is a pseudogene. This CDR3 spans 15 amino acids. CDR3 DNA: TGTGCCAGCAGCAAAGCGGGTCTTGAGGGAGAGACCCAGTACTTC. It yields the protein CASSKAGLEGETQYF.

This sequence joins TRBV5-1 and TRBJ1-6; 7 nucleotides match TRBD1. The V gene end was trimmed by 2 bases and the J gene end by 8 bases; junction bases not matched to a gene: 4. CDR1 SGHRS and CDR2 YFSETQ come from the germline V gene. CDR3 length: 14 amino acids. CDR3 residues: CASSFGQADSPLHF. CDR3 bases: TGCGCCAGCAGCTTCGGACAGGCAGATTCACCCCTCCACTTT.

This clone was picked up one time. J is TRBJ2-1 and V is TRBV7-9; possible D gene TRBD2, 6 bases. The CDR3 consists of 17 residues. CDR1 is SEHNR and CDR2 is FQNEAQ in the germline V gene (reference sequence). Trimming stripped 5 bases from V and 0 bases from J, with 17 bases between. The CDR3 DNA reads as TGTGCCAGCAGCCGTGTACGCCTCGGGAGCTCCTACAATGAGCAGTTCTTC. Protein: CASSRVRLGSSYNEQFF.

V and J are TRBV14 and TRBJ1-6; 8 positions agree with TRBD1. CDR1 and CDR2 from the germline V gene are SGHDN and FVKESK. The V gene end was trimmed by 3 bases and the J gene end by 7 bases; junction bases not matched to a gene: 5. The length of the CDR3 is 15 residues. In nucleotides, the CDR3 is TGTGCCAGCAGCCAGATAGGACAGGGAAATTCACCCCTCCACTTT. As protein: CASSQIGQGNSPLHF.

The chain links TRBV6-6 to TRBJ2-7; TRBD1 aligns across 12 bases. Germline-derived CDR1 and CDR2 are MNHNY and SVGAGI (reference sequence). Germline trimming cut 7 bases from V and 7 bases from J; bases unmatched to any gene: 11. CDR3 length: 15 amino acids. CDR3 loop: CASTEPGQGAREQYF. The CDR3 nucleotides read TGTGCCAGCACCGAACCGGGACAGGGGGCGAGGGAGCAGTACTTC.

The V gene is TRBV28, the J gene TRBJ1-4; 9 bases map to TRBD1. V dropped 3 bases and J dropped 7; count of bases not matched to a gene: 6. The germline gives CDR1 MDHEN, CDR2 SYDVKM. This CDR3 has 15 amino acids. The CDR3: CASSLIGQGTEKLFF. The CDR3 DNA is TGTGCCAGCAGTTTGATCGGACAGGGGACTGAAAAACTGTTTTTT.

This chain connects TRBV2 to TRBJ2-5; 7 bases line up with TRBD1. The V gene end was trimmed by 4 bases and the J gene end by 5 bases; junction bases not matched to a gene: 4. CDR3 size: 13 residues. Germline V gives CDR1 SNHLY, CDR2 FYNNEI. This chain's CDR3 is CASSGGRGETQYF. The CDR3 bases are TGTGCCAGCAGTGGGGGCAGGGGGGAGACCCAGTACTTC. The complete variable domain, with remaining parts taken from reference TRBV2 and TRBJ2-5, reads EPEVTQTPSHQVTQMGQEVILRCVPISNHLYFYWYRQILGQKVEFLVSFYNNEISEKSEIFDDQFSVERPDGSNFTLKIRSTKLEDSAMYFCASSGGRGETQYFGPGTRLLVL.

Turning to this clone: The junction shows a germline mismatch at one end, possibly a read error. The chain employs TRBV7-7 and TRBJ1-4; TRBD1 is a possible D gene (5 bases). This CDR3 spans 13 amino acids. Germline values: CDR1 SSHAT, CDR2 FNYEAQ (reference sequence). The CDR3: CASSLQANEKLFF. CDR3 DNA sequence: TGTGCTAGCAGTTTACAGGCTAATGAAAAACTGTTTTTT.

This clone was detected only a few times. The chain joins TRBV29-1 to TRBJ2-5; D gene uncertain. Between the trimmed V and J ends, which lost 5 bases and 2 bases, there was a span of 9 bases. Germline V gene data show CDR1 as SQVTM and CDR2 as ANQGSEA. CDR3 length: 12 residues. CDR3: CSVTPQQETQYF. The CDR3 nucleotides are TGCAGCGTTACCCCACAGCAAGAGACCCAGTACTTC.

V gene TRBV5-1 combines with J gene TRBJ2-1; TRBD1 agrees at 8 bases. Germline CDR1 and CDR2: SGHRS and YFSETQ. V gave up 0 bases and J gave up 4 bases; unmatched junction bases: 9. CDR3 length: 17 amino acids. CDR3 nucleotides: TGCGCCAGCAGCTTGGGGGCAGGGGGCGCCGATTACAATGAGCAGTTCTTC. It translates to CASSLGAGGADYNEQFF.

This chain uses TRBV4-2 with TRBJ1-1, with D possibly being TRBD1 (5 bases). Germline V gene data show CDR1 as LGHNA and CDR2 as YNFKEQ. There are 15 residues in the CDR3. Trimming removed 2 bases from V and 1 base from J, with 11 bases in between. The CDR3 sequence: CASSQSDSPNTEAFF. CDR3 nucleotides: TGTGCCAGCAGCCAAAGTGACAGCCCGAACACTGAAGCTTTCTTT.

This clone was seen only a few times. The chain joins TRBV15 to TRBJ2-5; 10 nucleotides align to TRBD2. Per the germline V gene, CDR1 is LNHNV and CDR2 is YYDKDF (reference sequence). CDR3 length equals 17 residues. The junction had 6 bases not matched to a gene; V was cut back by 1 base and J by 1 base. As DNA, the CDR3 is TGTGCCACCAGCAGAGGCAGAGCGGGGGGGATCCAAGAGACCCAGTACTTC. Translation gives CATSRGRAGGIQETQYF.

The sample holds a few counts of this clone. The rearrangement uses TRBV29-1 and TRBJ1-4; tentatively, D is TRBD1 (6 bases). V was pared by 5 bases and J by 2 bases, with 9 bases between. CDR3 size: 13 residues. Germline V gene sequence: CDR1 SQVTM, CDR2 ANQGSEA. CDR3 amino acids: CSVTGRTNEKLFF. The CDR3 DNA follows: TGCAGCGTTACAGGGCGCACTAATGAAAAACTGTTTTTT. The complete variable domain, with remaining parts taken from reference TRBV29-1 and TRBJ1-4, reads SAVISQKPSRDICQRGTSLTIQCQVDSQVTMMFWYRQQPGQSLTLIATANQGSEATYESGFVIDKFPISRPNLTFSTLTVSNMSPEDSSIYLCSVTGRTNEKLFFGSGTQLSVL.

For this clone: Other DNA sequences in the sample encode the same CDR3. The chain uses TRBV9 and TRBJ1-1; tentative D call: TRBD1 (5 bases). Germline CDR1 SGDLS, CDR2 YYNGEE. This CDR3 has 16 amino acids. V lost 0 bases and J lost 1, with 13 bases in between. CDR3 nucleotides: TGTGCCAGCAGCGTAGGGTCAGGACACCCGAACACTGAAGCTTTCTTT. Protein sequence: CASSVGSGHPNTEAFF.

The V call is TRBV11-2, the J call TRBJ2-7; tentatively, D is TRBD2 (7 bases). The CDR3 is 14 amino acids. The germline V gene has CDR1 SGHAT and CDR2 FQNNGV. The V end was cut by 3 bases, the J end by 5 bases, with 14 bases between. The CDR3 coding sequence is TGTGCCAGCAGCTTTCTCGGGGGGCACAACGAGCAGTACTTC. Translated, it gives CASSFLGGHNEQYF.

The chain links TRBV11-2 to TRBJ1-1; tentatively, D is TRBD1 (6 bases). Between the trimmed V and J ends, which lost 4 bases and 5 bases, there was a span of 14 bases. The germline V gene has CDR1 SGHAT and CDR2 FQNNGV. The CDR3 is made up of 14 amino acids. The chain's CDR3 is CASSWRQGRTEAFF. CDR3 in DNA: TGTGCCAGCAGCTGGAGGCAGGGGAGAACTGAAGCTTTCTTT.

With regard to this clone: Other DNA sequences from this sample encode an identical CDR3 as well. The chain uses TRBV6-5 and TRBJ1-1; D is ambiguous. Looked up from germline, CDR1 is MNHEY and CDR2 is SVGAGI. The CDR3 contains 13 residues. V lost 1 base and J lost 3, with 6 bases in between. CDR3 in amino acids: CASSYWQDTEAFF. The CDR3 coding sequence is TGTGCCAGCAGTTACTGGCAGGACACTGAAGCTTTCTTT.

V is TRBV7-3 and J is TRBJ2-5; 9 nucleotides line up with TRBD1. Trimming at V came to 5 bases and at J to 4 bases, leaving 11 bases not matched to a gene. The germline CDR1 and CDR2 sequences are SGHTA and FQGTGA. CDR3 size: 16 residues. The chain's CDR3 is CASSKGQGRGSETQYF. CDR3 in DNA: TGTGCCAGCAGCAAGGGACAGGGCCGAGGGTCAGAGACCCAGTACTTC.

V and J are TRBV7-3 and TRBJ2-1; TRBD2 agrees at 9 bases. J lost 1 base, V lost 5 bases, and 6 bases had no gene match. Germline V lookup: CDR1 SGHTA, CDR2 FQGTGA. The length of the CDR3 is 16 residues. The DNA for the CDR3 is TGTGCCAGCAGCCCCTCCAGCGGGGGGTCCTACAATGAGCAGTTCTTC. Its protein is CASSPSSGGSYNEQFF.

This chain links TRBV6-5 with TRBJ1-2, with D perhaps TRBD1 (6 bases). The germline V gene encodes CDR1 MNHEY and CDR2 SVGAGI. The CDR3 has 14 residues. V shed 6 bases and J shed 8 bases, with 19 bases lying between them. DNA for the CDR3: TGTGCCAGCAGGACCGGTACAGGGACCTCCGGCTACACCTTC. Protein product: CASRTGTGTSGYTF.

This rearrangement joins TRBV30 to TRBJ2-3; 10 bases align to TRBD2. The CDR3 is 20 residues long. Per germline, CDR1 GTSNPN and CDR2 SVGIG (reference sequence). V was pared by 0 bases and J by 0 bases, with 15 bases of the junction left unmatched. CDR3 protein: CAWSVWASGRGTLSTDTQYF. The CDR3 nucleotides are TGTGCCTGGAGTGTATGGGCTAGCGGGAGAGGGACTCTAAGCACAGATACGCAGTATTTT. Complete variable domain (other parts from reference TRBV30 and TRBJ2-3): SQTIHQWPATLVQPVGSPLSLECTVEGTSNPNLYWYRQAAGRGLQLLFYSVGIGQISSEVPQNLSASRPQDRQFILSSKKLLLSDSGFYLCAWSVWASGRGTLSTDTQYFGPGTRLTVL.

The V and J genes are TRBV10-1 and TRBJ2-7, with 9 positions matching TRBD2. The V gene end was trimmed by 2 bases and the J gene end by 3 bases; junction bases not matched to a gene: 8. In germline, CDR1 is WNHNN, CDR2 SYGVQD (reference sequence). The CDR3 totals 16 residues. This CDR3 is CASSERLAVYFYEQYF. The CDR3 DNA reads as TGCGCCAGCAGTGAGCGACTAGCGGTTTATTTCTACGAGCAGTACTTC.

The V gene is TRBV29-1, the J gene TRBJ2-7; TRBD1 aligns across 9 bases. Germline V gene data show CDR1 as SQVTM and CDR2 as ANQGSEA. The CDR3 covers 15 residues. V lost 0 bases and J lost 2; bases outside the gene matches: 5. The CDR3 loop reads CSVEDWRQGAYEQYF. CDR3 DNA: TGCAGCGTTGAAGATTGGAGACAGGGGGCCTACGAGCAGTACTTC.

The rearrangement joins TRBV5-1 to TRBJ2-2; D is possibly TRBD2 (5 bases). The germline gives CDR1 SGHRS, CDR2 YFSETQ. The CDR3 has 14 residues. V lost 3 bases and J 6 bases, leaving 12 bases between the germline ends. The CDR3 sequence is CASSYVSSPGELFF. In nucleotides, the CDR3 is TGCGCCAGCAGCTACGTATCTAGCCCCGGGGAGCTGTTTTTT.